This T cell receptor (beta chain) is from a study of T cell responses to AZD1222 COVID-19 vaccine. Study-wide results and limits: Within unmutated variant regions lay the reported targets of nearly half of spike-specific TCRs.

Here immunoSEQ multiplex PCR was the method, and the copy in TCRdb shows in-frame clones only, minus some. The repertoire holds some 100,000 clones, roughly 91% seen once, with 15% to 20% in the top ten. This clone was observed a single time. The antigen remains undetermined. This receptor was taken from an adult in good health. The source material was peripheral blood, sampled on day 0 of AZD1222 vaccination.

Here the CDR3 reads CASSSRQGAAAFF. CDR3 bases: TGTGCCAGCAGCTCCCGACAGGGGGCGGCAGCTTTCTTT. The gene calls are TRBV11-2 and TRBJ1-1, with TRBD1 identical over 10 bases. The CDR3 runs 13 residues. The V and J ends lost 4 bases and 10 bases, in that order; junction bases with no gene match: 6. Germline V gene data show CDR1 as SGHAT and CDR2 as FQNNGV.